Presented here are 22 T cell receptor beta chains from one specimen sequenced in a study of early T cells in non-severe SARS-CoV-2 infection. Using its own MiXCR run on the 5' RACE reads, TCRdb lists one record per CDR3 protein. This table holds 30,000 or so distinct CDR3 sequences, roughly 5.7% found once. Input material: whole blood. Source of these receptors: an adult who was a healthcare worker with PCR-confirmed SARS-CoV-2 infection or an uninfected control (not recorded which).

This clonotype was found many times. This sequence joins TRBV28 and TRBJ1-4; no definite D call. The CDR3 runs to 16 residues. V lost 2 bases to trimming and J lost 8 bases, with 18 bases between them. Germline CDR1 MDHEN, CDR2 SYDVKM. CDR3 in DNA: TGTGCCAGCAGTTTAGTTGATTCGAGTCCCCGGGAAAAACTGTTTTTT. Translated: CASSLVDSSPREKLFF.

This clonotype was counted at least ten times. The chain uses TRBV29-1 and TRBJ1-1; TRBD1 matches at 7 bases. Trimming removed 7 bases from V and 5 bases from J; junction bases left unmatched: 10. CDR1 is SQVTM and CDR2 is ANQGSEA in the germline V gene. The CDR3 sequence is 13 residues long. CDR3 residues: CSAMGQLGTEAFF. The CDR3 bases are TGCAGCGCGATGGGACAGCTGGGGACTGAAGCTTTCTTT.

The DNA of the CDR3 is TGCGCCAGCAGCTTGGGGGACAATCAGCCCCAGCATTTT. Translating gives CASSLGDNQPQHF. The V gene is TRBV5-1, the J gene TRBJ1-5; D not certain. V was cut by 0 bases and J by 3 bases, with 4 bases left in between. The CDR3 runs 13 residues. Germline V gene data show CDR1 as SGHRS and CDR2 as YFSETQ. The full variable domain, rest sourced from reference TRBV5-1 and TRBJ1-5, is KAGVTQTPRYLIKTRGQQVTLSCSPISGHRSVSWYQQTPGQGLQFLFEYFSETQRNKGNFPGRFSGRQFSNSRSEMNVSTLELGDSALYLCASSLGDNQPQHFGDGTRLSIL.

This clonotype was detected many times. The rearrangement links TRBV6-6 to TRBJ2-7, with 8 bases lining up with TRBD2. The ends lost 8 bases at V and 1 base at J; junction bases unmatched: 7. The CDR3 is 14 amino acids. The germline CDR1 and CDR2 sequences are MNHNY and SVGAGI (reference sequence). The CDR3: CASLSGGTSYEQYF. CDR3 nucleotide sequence: TGTGCCAGCCTCAGCGGGGGTACATCCTACGAGCAGTACTTC.

Sample share makes this clonotype medium-sized. V gene TRBV20-1 combines with J gene TRBJ1-2; 8 bases match TRBD1. The junction had 4 bases not matched to a gene; V was cut back by 0 bases and J by 7 bases. CDR1 and CDR2 (germline): DFQATT, SNEGSKA (reference sequence). The CDR3 runs to 13 residues. Here the CDR3 DNA reads TGCAGTGCTAGAGATCCTGGACAGGGTGGCTACACCTTC. It codes for CSARDPGQGGYTF.

There are many counts of this clonotype. The chain couples TRBV5-1 to TRBJ1-1; no firm D call. V shed 1 base and J shed 7 bases, with 14 bases lying between them. This CDR3 is 14 amino acids long. Per germline, CDR1 SGHRS and CDR2 YFSETQ. CDR3 in amino acids: CASSLSGMGIEAFF. The DNA for the CDR3 is TGCGCCAGCAGCTTGAGTGGAATGGGAATTGAAGCTTTCTTT.

This clonotype was seen more than once but under ten times. The chain has TRBV3-1 and TRBJ2-5, with TRBD2 matching 7 bases. With 0 bases clipped from V and 0 bases from J, the junction kept 13 bases outside the gene matches. The CDR3 sequence is 19 residues long. Germline V gene data show CDR1 as LGHDT and CDR2 as YNNKEL (reference sequence). The CDR3 protein is CASSQEPVVGGVYQETQYF. The CDR3 region has the DNA TGTGCCAGCAGCCAAGAACCGGTTGTGGGAGGGGTCTACCAAGAGACCCAGTACTTC.

In its sample, this clonotype was seen many times. This rearrangement joins TRBV7-8 to TRBJ2-1; the D is unclear. This CDR3 is 12 amino acids long. V lost 1 base, J lost 11 bases, and 9 bases lay in between. CDR1 and CDR2 from the germline V gene are SGHVS and FQNEAQ. The CDR3 loop is CASSLETSQQFF. The DNA for the CDR3 is TGTGCCAGCAGCTTAGAGACATCCCAGCAGTTCTTC.

This clonotype was seen ten or more times. V usage is TRBV5-5 and J usage is TRBJ1-1; D remains unclear. The CDR3 has 13 residues. Germline CDR1 is SGHKS and CDR2 is YYEKEE (reference sequence). V was shortened by 0 bases and J by 11 bases, with 14 bases between the two germline ends. The CDR3 sequence is CASSLGVEGRAFF. The CDR3 DNA follows: TGTGCCAGCAGCTTGGGGGTCGAGGGTCGCGCTTTCTTT. Drawing the rest from reference TRBV5-5 and TRBJ1-1, the complete variable domain is DAGVTQSPTHLIKTRGQQVTLRCSPISGHKSVSWYQQVLGQGPQFIFQYYEKEERGRGNFPDRFSARQFPNYSSELNVNALLLGDSALYLCASSLGVEGRAFFGQGTRLTVV.

Judged by abundance, this clonotype is medium-sized. The rearrangement joins TRBV24-1 to TRBJ2-1; TRBD2 aligns across 11 bases. The length of the CDR3 is 16 residues. Germline-derived CDR1 and CDR2 are KGHDR and SFDVKD. The V and J ends lost 4 bases and 4 bases, in that order; junction bases with no gene match: 5. CDR3 loop: CATSESSGRMYNEQFF. The CDR3 region has the DNA TGTGCCACCAGTGAATCTAGCGGGAGGATGTACAATGAGCAGTTCTTC.

This clonotype has only a few counts. The chain carries TRBV15 and TRBJ2-7; no clear D. The CDR3 runs to 14 residues. V was trimmed by 0 bases and J by 3 bases, leaving 9 bases between them. Germline V CDR1 and CDR2: LNHNV, YYDKDF (reference sequence). CDR3 sequence (DNA): TGTGCCACCAGCAGAGACCGTTCCAGCTACGAGCAGTACTTC. Translated: CATSRDRSSYEQYF.

The table lists this clonotype with many counts. The chain joins TRBV28 to TRBJ2-7; tentative D call: TRBD1 (5 bases). Per the germline V gene, CDR1 is MDHEN and CDR2 is SYDVKM. CDR3 length: 13 amino acids. V was cut by 10 bases and J by 2 bases, with 15 bases left in between. The CDR3 sequence is CATHSQGPYEQYF. CDR3 nucleotide sequence: TGTGCCACCCATTCTCAGGGCCCCTACGAGCAGTACTTC.

This clonotype was seen repeatedly, ten times or more. The rearrangement joins TRBV27 to TRBJ2-7; tentatively, D is TRBD2 (6 bases). Trimming took off 0 bases at V and 3 bases at J, with 9 bases between the two ends. Germline lookup yields CDR1 MNHEY and CDR2 SMNVEV (reference sequence). The length of the CDR3 is 14 residues. This CDR3 is CASSLSGGYYEQYF. DNA of the CDR3: TGTGCCAGCAGTTTATCGGGGGGTTACTACGAGCAGTACTTC.

This clonotype occurred a few times. The chain is built from TRBV28 and TRBJ1-5; D may be TRBD1 (5 bases). In germline, CDR1 is MDHEN, CDR2 SYDVKM. Between the trimmed V and J ends, which lost 6 bases and 2 bases, there was a span of 8 bases. This CDR3 spans 13 amino acids. CDR3 in DNA: TGTGCCAGCAGAATAGGGGGCAATCAGCCCCAGCATTTT. Its translation: CASRIGGNQPQHF.

This clonotype was counted only a few times. The rearrangement uses TRBV21-1 and TRBJ2-5; no check of the table's D call, TRBD1, against the DNA was made. TRBV21-1 is marked as a pseudogene. The CDR3 covers 15 residues. The DNA of the CDR3 is TGTGCCAACCGGACAGGGGGGGGACCCCAAGAGACCCAGTACTTC. This sequence encodes CANRTGGGPQETQYF.

Many counts were recorded for this clonotype. The rearrangement links TRBV14 to TRBJ2-5; D gene ambiguous. The CDR3 runs to 13 residues. The germline V and J ends were trimmed by 4 bases and 5 bases, with 11 bases remaining between them. Germline assignment: CDR1 SGHDN and CDR2 FVKESK. The CDR3 here is CASSPRLGETQYF. The CDR3 coding sequence is TGTGCCAGCAGCCCCCGGCTTGGGGAGACCCAGTACTTC.

This sequence joins TRBV6-1 and TRBJ2-7; 7 bases match TRBD1. There are 12 residues in the CDR3. CDR1 MNHNS and CDR2 SASEGT come from the germline V gene. Trimming cost V 6 bases and J 3 bases; bases outside gene matches: 2. The CDR3 sequence: CASRDRHYEQYF. The CDR3 DNA reads as TGTGCCAGCAGGGACAGGCACTACGAGCAGTACTTC.

There are many counts of this clonotype. The chain couples TRBV27 to TRBJ2-1; D is ambiguous. V lost 0 bases to trimming and J lost 10 bases, with 13 bases between them. The CDR3 is 14 amino acids. Germline CDR1 is MNHEY and CDR2 is SMNVEV (reference sequence). In DNA, the CDR3 is TGTGCCAGCAGTTTATCGAATCCCGCCAGAGAGCAGTTCTTC. It specifies CASSLSNPAREQFF.

V gene TRBV4-3 combines with J gene TRBJ2-1, with D hard to call. Trimming left V 0 bases short and J 8 bases short, with 8 bases between. CDR1 is LGHNA and CDR2 is YSLEER in the germline V gene. The CDR3 extends over 13 amino acids. Here the CDR3 reads CASSQDWADEQFF. In DNA form, the CDR3 reads TGCGCCAGCAGCCAAGATTGGGCGGATGAGCAGTTCTTC.

This clonotype was recorded at least ten times. The chain is built from TRBV6-2 or TRBV6-3 and TRBJ1-2, with D unresolved. Germline CDR1 MNHEY, CDR2 SVGEGT. This CDR3 comprises 14 residues. Trimming removed 6 bases from V and 8 bases from J, with 19 bases in between. CDR3 region: CASSPHSNLGGYTF. The CDR3, as DNA: TGTGCCAGCAGCCCTCACAGCAATTTGGGAGGCTACACCTTC.

In its sample, this clonotype was seen many times. The chain has TRBV30 and TRBJ1-2; TRBD1 is a possible D gene (6 bases). The CDR3 length is 15 residues. The germline V and J ends were trimmed by 2 bases and 2 bases, with 15 bases remaining between them. CDR1 GTSNPN and CDR2 SVGIG come from the germline V gene (reference sequence). In DNA form, the CDR3 reads TGTGCCTGGAGTCACCCGGGGGCGGACAACTATGGCTACACCTTC. It is translated as CAWSHPGADNYGYTF.

The chain links TRBV7-2 to TRBJ2-7, with 7 nucleotides matching TRBD1. This CDR3 has 13 residues. The germline V gene encodes CDR1 SGHTA and CDR2 FQGNSA. V shed 4 bases, J shed 2 bases, and the junction held 2 bases outside the gene matches. This chain's CDR3 is CASSSQGPYEQYF. For the CDR3, the DNA is TGTGCCAGCAGCTCACAGGGGCCCTACGAGCAGTACTTC.